This is a list of T cell receptor beta chains from one sample in a study of OX40 agonist ivuxolimab in advanced cancers. Data came from immunoSEQ multiplex PCR; TCRdb stores just in-frame clones and leaves some out. This table holds about 76,000 clones, 89% found once. The sequenced sample was CD4+ or CD8+ T cells sorted from blood, obtained in a trial of the OX40 agonist ivuxolimab. Source of these receptors: an adult with an advanced solid tumor such as melanoma, head and neck, liver or kidney cancer. CDR3s include the opening cysteine and the closing phenylalanine or tryptophan. D genes are given only for firm matches. Clone size appears in some rows only: once, few, many, or a class for an expanded clone.

DNA | CDR3 | size | J | D | V
TGTGCCAGCAGCCCGGGAGGGGACGAGCAGTACTTC | CASSPGGDEQYF | NA | TRBJ2-7 | TRBD2 | TRBV5-6
TGTGCCAGCATACATCAGAGAACTCTTCAAGCTTTCTTT | CASIHQRTLQAFF | NA | TRBJ1-1 | NA | TRBV6-5
TGTGCCAGCAGCATAGACAGGAACTATGGCTACACCTTC | CASSIDRNYGYTF | NA | TRBJ1-2 | NA | TRBV11-2
TGTGCCAGCGCGGGACAGTCCAAAAACATTCAGTACTTC | CASAGQSKNIQYF | NA | TRBJ2-4 | NA | TRBV4-2
TGCGCCAGCTCGTCCGGGACTAGCGGTCTCTTGAGCACCGGGGAGCTGTTTTTT | CASSSGTSGLLSTGELFF | NA | TRBJ2-2 | TRBD2 | TRBV5-1
TGTGCCAGCACCTCAACAAGGGGGCCCAGAAGGGAAGCTTTCTTT | CASTSTRGPRREAFF | NA | TRBJ1-1 | TRBD1 | TRBV7-9
TGTGCCAGTAGTATCTCGGCAGGGGAGATCTATGGCTACACCTTC | CASSISAGEIYGYTF | NA | TRBJ1-2 | NA | TRBV19
TGTGCCAGCAGGTGGACAGGGGGCCCAGATACGCAGTATTTT | CASRWTGGPDTQYF | NA | TRBJ2-3 | TRBD1 | TRBV25-1
TGCGCCAGCAGCCGGGACACGAACACTGAAGCTTTCTTT | CASSRDTNTEAFF | once | TRBJ1-1 | NA | TRBV4-3
TGTGCTAGCAGCCGAGGACAGGGCACAGATACGCAGTATTTT | CASSRGQGTDTQYF | NA | TRBJ2-3 | TRBD1 | TRBV7-7
TGTGCCAGCTCCGCATCGGGACTAGCGGGAGCCTACGAGCAGTACTTC | CASSASGLAGAYEQYF | NA | TRBJ2-7 | TRBD2 | TRBV18
TGTGCCAGCAGCTTGGTAGGGGATGGCTACACCTTC | CASSLVGDGYTF | NA | TRBJ1-2 | NA | TRBV5-6
TGTGCCAGCAGCTTAGACAGAAGCTATGGCTACACCTTC | CASSLDRSYGYTF | once | TRBJ1-2 | NA | TRBV7-2
TGCGCCAGCACCCAGGGGACAGGTGGCTTGGGGGCCGGGGAGCTGTTTTTT | CASTQGTGGLGAGELFF | NA | TRBJ2-2 | TRBD1 | TRBV5-1
TGTGCCAGCAGCTTCCGCGTTTCGACTAGAAGTTCCTACGAGCAGTACTTC | CASSFRVSTRSSYEQYF | NA | TRBJ2-7 | NA | TRBV5-6
TGCGCCAGCAGCGACGACAGAAACCGGAACACTGAAGCTTTCTTT | CASSDDRNRNTEAFF | once | TRBJ1-1 | NA | TRBV5-1
TGCGCCAGCAGTGAGTCGGGGGGTGCGAGGCAGCCCCAGCATTTT | CASSESGGARQPQHF | NA | TRBJ1-5 | NA | TRBV10-2
TGTGCCAGCTCACCGGGCAATCGCGGGGGGTCTGAAGCTTTCTTT | CASSPGNRGGSEAFF | NA | TRBJ1-1 | NA | TRBV18
TGTGCCAGCAGTGTGCGTTTCCAAGAGACCCAGTACTTC | CASSVRFQETQYF | NA | TRBJ2-5 | NA | TRBV2
TGTGCCAGCCTAGCGGGAGGGATGACCGGGGAGCTGTTTTTT | CASLAGGMTGELFF | NA | TRBJ2-2 | TRBD2 | TRBV28
TGTGCCAGTAATGACAGGGGTAGCAATCAGCCCCAGCATTTT | CASNDRGSNQPQHF | NA | TRBJ1-5 | TRBD1 | TRBV19
TGTGCCAGCAGCCTAAGAAGCGCAGATACGCAGTATTTT | CASSLRSADTQYF | NA | TRBJ2-3 | NA | TRBV5-6
TGTGCCAGCTCACTAACCGTGCCTAGCGGGAGTGGAGGCGAGCAGTACTTC | CASSLTVPSGSGGEQYF | NA | TRBJ2-7 | TRBD2 | TRBV18
TGTGCCAGCTCAGTTCACGGGAATCTCTACGAGCAGTACTTC | CASSVHGNLYEQYF | NA | TRBJ2-7 | NA | TRBV28
TGTGCCGGGGGAGGGGGCGGGAGTCTATACGAGCAGTACTTC | CAGGGGGSLYEQYF | NA | TRBJ2-7 | NA | TRBV30
TGTGCCAGCAGTTATGGAGGGGGACGGAGGACTGAAGCTTTCTTT | CASSYGGGRRTEAFF | once | TRBJ1-1 | NA | TRBV6-6
TGTGCCAGTAGTTTAACTTTCCCGGGACAGCGGATCTTCTATGGCTACACCTTC | CASSLTFPGQRIFYGYTF | NA | TRBJ1-2 | TRBD1 | TRBV19
TGTGCCAGCAGCCTTACTAGCGGGAGTGGACAAGAGACCCAGTACTTC | CASSLTSGSGQETQYF | NA | TRBJ2-5 | TRBD2 | TRBV5-4
TGTGCCAGCACGGGTTCGAACACCGGGGAGCTGTTTTTT | CASTGSNTGELFF | few | TRBJ2-2 | NA | TRBV2
TGTGCCAGCAAATCGGGACTAGCGGGAAGCGAGCAGTACTTC | CASKSGLAGSEQYF | NA | TRBJ2-7 | TRBD2 | TRBV7-2
TGTGCCAGCAGCCAATTGAAGGGACAGGGAGACACCGGGGAGCTGTTTTTT | CASSQLKGQGDTGELFF | NA | TRBJ2-2 | TRBD1 | TRBV14
TGCGCCAGCAGCTTAGGACAGGGGGCACACGAGCAGTACTTC | CASSLGQGAHEQYF | NA | TRBJ2-7 | TRBD1 | TRBV5-1
TGTGCCAGCAGTTTAAGGACCTACAATGAGCAGTTCTTC | CASSLRTYNEQFF | few | TRBJ2-1 | NA | TRBV27
TGTGCCAGCAGCCGGGACCCGCGGGACACTGAAGCTTTCTTT | CASSRDPRDTEAFF | NA | TRBJ1-1 | NA | TRBV6-5
TGTGCCATCAGTGAGTCGCGCGCAGGGGACATTCAGTACTTC | CAISESRAGDIQYF | NA | TRBJ2-4 | NA | TRBV10-3
TGTGCCAGCAGTTCACCATCCCGAGACAGGGCGTATGGCTACACCTTC | CASSSPSRDRAYGYTF | once | TRBJ1-2 | TRBD1 | TRBV6-5
TGTGCCAGCAGTGCAGGACAGGCCGCGTATGGCTACACCTTC | CASSAGQAAYGYTF | once | TRBJ1-2 | TRBD1 | TRBV25-1
TGTGCCAGCAGCTTAGGATCCAGGGGACGTGAGCAGTTCTTC | CASSLGSRGREQFF | NA | TRBJ2-1 | NA | TRBV7-2
TGTGCCAGCAGCTTAGTATCTGGGACAGGGGAATACGAGCAGTACTTC | CASSLVSGTGEYEQYF | NA | TRBJ2-7 | TRBD1 | TRBV7-2
TGTGCCAGCAGCCAAACGAGGGGCGGATGGTCTTTT | CASSQTRGGWSF | NA | TRBJ1-3 | NA | TRBV11-2
TGTGCCAGCAGCTTGCGGACGGCAGATACGCAGTATTTT | CASSLRTADTQYF | NA | TRBJ2-3 | NA | TRBV5-4
TGTGCCAGCAGTTGGACTAGCGAGCCAGATACGCAGTATTTT | CASSWTSEPDTQYF | NA | TRBJ2-3 | TRBD2 | TRBV6-1
TGTGCCAGCAGCCCTACAGTGGGGACAGGGCCAGATTTT | CASSPTVGTGPDF | NA | TRBJ2-3 | TRBD1 | TRBV7-8
TGTGCCAGCAGCCGGAACCGGGGAGCGGGATCCTCTAATGAGCAGTTCTTC | CASSRNRGAGSSNEQFF | NA | TRBJ2-1 | TRBD2 | TRBV5-8
TGTGCCAGCAGCGTAATAGCGGGGGGCAACAATGAGCAGTTCTTC | CASSVIAGGNNEQFF | NA | TRBJ2-1 | TRBD2 | TRBV9
TGTGCCAGCAGCCCTCACTGGGGACGGGACTCCTACGAGCAGTACTTC | CASSPHWGRDSYEQYF | NA | TRBJ2-7 | NA | TRBV7-9
TGTGCCAGTAGTAAAATAGGAGAGGGAAACACTGAAGCTTTCTTT | CASSKIGEGNTEAFF | NA | TRBJ1-1 | NA | TRBV19
TGTGCCAGCAGTGAAGGTTGGACAGGGGAGAACACTGAAGCTTTCTTT | CASSEGWTGENTEAFF | NA | TRBJ1-1 | TRBD1 | TRBV6-1
TGTGCCAGCAGTGAGTGGATTAATCAGCCCCAGCATTTT | CASSEWINQPQHF | few | TRBJ1-5 | NA | TRBV2
TGTGCCAGCAGCACGACTGGGACAGGAGGGGAGACCCAGTACTTC | CASSTTGTGGETQYF | NA | TRBJ2-5 | TRBD1 | TRBV9
TGTGCCAGTAGTAGGGGTCGGACAAACACTGAAGCTTTCTTT | CASSRGRTNTEAFF | NA | TRBJ1-1 | NA | TRBV19
TGTGCCAGCTCAGCCCGGTCCTTTACCCAATCCTACGAGCAGTACTTC | CASSARSFTQSYEQYF | NA | TRBJ2-7 | NA | TRBV18
TGCGCCAGAAGGGCTAGCGGGAATGAGCAGTTCTTC | CARRASGNEQFF | NA | TRBJ2-1 | TRBD2 | TRBV5-3